This TCR beta chain comes out of a study of cytomegalovirus exposure and HLA in healthy donors. 60 Vbeta and 13 Jbeta primers were used in PCR. Data came from immunoSEQ multiplex PCR; TCRdb stores just in-frame clones and leaves some out. The sample yields about 220,000 clones, more than 65% seen once. This receptor was obtained from a woman under 40 in good health and CMV-seronegative. Sequenced sample: PBMCs.

The CDR3 DNA sequence: TGTGCCAGTAAGCGGCCCTCAGAATCTGGCTACACCTTC. Its translation is CASKRPSESGYTF. J is TRBJ1-2 and V is TRBV19; D remains ambiguous. Trimming removed 7 bases from V and 7 bases from J, with 16 bases in between. Germline V CDR1 and CDR2: LNHDA, SQIVND (reference sequence). There are 13 residues in the CDR3. Drawing the rest from reference TRBV19 and TRBJ1-2, the complete variable domain is DGGITQSPKYLFRKEGQNVTLSCEQNLNHDAMYWYRQDPGQGLRLIYYSQIVNDFQKGDIAEGYSVSREKKESFPLTVTSAQKNPTAFYLCASKRPSESGYTFGSGTRLTVV.